This T cell receptor beta chain came from a study of shared clonotypes between healthy human individuals. Of note for this clone: No antigen is known for it.

Using immunoSEQ multiplex PCR, the repertoire was profiled, and TCRdb retains in-frame clones only, with some absent. The sample comprises more than 2 million clones, around 95% of which are singletons, and under 0.15% rests with the top ten. The length of the CDR3 is 15 residues. Germline lookup yields CDR1 MNHEY and CDR2 SMNVEV (reference sequence). Trimming cost V 8 bases and J 8 bases, with 21 bases left between them. Study-level results: The study sampled only blood, and tissue repertoires likely differ.

The TCR comes from a man aged 18 to 30 in good health. This sequence joins TRBV27 and TRBJ1-4; TRBD1 might be the D (5 bases). Sequencing was done on a sample of naive CD4+ T cells sorted from blood. Subset defined: CD45RA+ positively selected. The CDR3 DNA sequence: TGTGCCAGCGCCGCCCCCGCGATAGGGGAGGAAAAACTGTTTTTT. Translated: CASAAPAIGEEKLFF.